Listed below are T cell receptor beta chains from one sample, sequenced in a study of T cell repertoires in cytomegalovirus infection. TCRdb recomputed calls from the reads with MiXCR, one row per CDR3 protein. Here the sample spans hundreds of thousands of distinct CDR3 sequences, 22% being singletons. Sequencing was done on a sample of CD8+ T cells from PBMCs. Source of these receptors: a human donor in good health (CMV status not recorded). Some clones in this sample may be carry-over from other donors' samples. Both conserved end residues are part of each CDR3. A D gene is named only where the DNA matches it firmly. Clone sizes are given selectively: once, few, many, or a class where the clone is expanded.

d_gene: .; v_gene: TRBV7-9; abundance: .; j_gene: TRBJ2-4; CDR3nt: TGTGCCAGCAGCTTAGGGCTAAACATTCAGTACTTC; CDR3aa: CASSLGLNIQYF
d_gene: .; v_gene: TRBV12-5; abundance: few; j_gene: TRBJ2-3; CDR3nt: TGTGCTAGTGGCTTGACATCCACAGATACGCAGTATTTT; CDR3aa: CASGLTSTDTQYF
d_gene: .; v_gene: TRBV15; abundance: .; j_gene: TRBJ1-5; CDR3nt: TGTGCCACCAGCCCGGACAACCGTCAGCCCCAGCATTTT; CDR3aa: CATSPDNRQPQHF
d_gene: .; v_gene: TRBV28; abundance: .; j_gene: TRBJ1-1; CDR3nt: TGTGCCAGCAGTTTATTGGGGGCGTACACTGAAGCTTTCTTT; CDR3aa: CASSLLGAYTEAFF
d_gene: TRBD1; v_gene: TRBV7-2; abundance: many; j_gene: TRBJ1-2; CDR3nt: TGTGCCAGCAGCTGGTGGGCCGACAGGGAATATGGCTACACCTTC; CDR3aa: CASSWWADREYGYTF
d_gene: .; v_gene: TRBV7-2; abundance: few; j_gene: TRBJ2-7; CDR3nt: TGTGCCAGCAGCTTAAAGGGCAGTGCCTCCTACGAGCAGTACTTC; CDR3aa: CASSLKGSASYEQYF
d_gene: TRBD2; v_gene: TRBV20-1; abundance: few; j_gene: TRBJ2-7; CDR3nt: TGCAGTGCTAGAGGTACCGGGACTAGCGGTTACTACGAGCAGTACTTC; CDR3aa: CSARGTGTSGYYEQYF
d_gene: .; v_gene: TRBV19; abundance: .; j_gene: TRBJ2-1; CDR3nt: TGTGCCAGTCACAGGGCGGAAGGGAATGAGCAGTTCTTC; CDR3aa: CASHRAEGNEQFF
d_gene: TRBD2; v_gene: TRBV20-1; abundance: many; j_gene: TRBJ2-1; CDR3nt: TGCAGTGCTCCAGGCCGACTAGCGGGGCGACCTGAGCAGTTCTTC; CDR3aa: CSAPGRLAGRPEQFF
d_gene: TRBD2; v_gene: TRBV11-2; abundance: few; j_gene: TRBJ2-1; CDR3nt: TGTGCCAGCGAAGCTAGCGGGGGGAGGCGCCATGAGCAGTTCTTC; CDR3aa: CASEASGGRRHEQFF
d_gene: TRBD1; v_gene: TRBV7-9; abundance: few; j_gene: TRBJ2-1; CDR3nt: TGTGCCAGCAGCGCCACTAGTCTTCTCCGGGACAGAGGCAATGAGCAGTTCTTC; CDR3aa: CASSATSLLRDRGNEQFF
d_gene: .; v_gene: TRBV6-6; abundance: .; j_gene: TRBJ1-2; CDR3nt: TGTGCCAGCAGTTACTGGGGGGATGGAGACTATGGCTACACCTTC; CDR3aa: CASSYWGDGDYGYTF
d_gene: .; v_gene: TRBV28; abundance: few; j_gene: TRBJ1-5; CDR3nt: TGTGCCAGCAGTTTAAGGGGATTAGGCAATCAGCCCCAGCATTTT; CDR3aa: CASSLRGLGNQPQHF
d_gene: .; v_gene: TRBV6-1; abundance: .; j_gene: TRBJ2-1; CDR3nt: TGTGCCAGCAGTGAAGCAGGGTTCTCCTACAATGAGCAGTTCTTC; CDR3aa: CASSEAGFSYNEQFF
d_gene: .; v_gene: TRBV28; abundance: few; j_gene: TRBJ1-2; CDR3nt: TGTGCCAGCAGCCCCGGGGGGGGCGATGGCTACACCTTC; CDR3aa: CASSPGGGDGYTF
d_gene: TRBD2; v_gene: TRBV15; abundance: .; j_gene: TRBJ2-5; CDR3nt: TGTGCCACCAGCAGAGATAATGGGGGACTAGCGTGGGAGACCCAGTACTTC; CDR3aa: CATSRDNGGLAWETQYF
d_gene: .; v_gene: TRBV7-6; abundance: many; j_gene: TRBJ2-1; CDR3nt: TGTGCCAGCAGCTTAAACAGGCGGAATGAGCAGTTCTTC; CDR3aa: CASSLNRRNEQFF
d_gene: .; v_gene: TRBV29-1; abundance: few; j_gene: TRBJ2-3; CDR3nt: TGCAGCGTTGAAGATAAGGGACACCGAGAGGATACGCAGTATTTT; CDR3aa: CSVEDKGHREDTQYF
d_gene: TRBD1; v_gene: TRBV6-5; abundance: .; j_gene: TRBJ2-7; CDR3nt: TGTGCCAGCAGTTACGGGGACAGGGCCGGCGACGAGCAGTACTTC; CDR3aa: CASSYGDRAGDEQYF
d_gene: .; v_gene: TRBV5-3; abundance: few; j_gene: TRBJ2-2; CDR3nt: TGTGCCAGCAGCTCAAAGGGGCCTTATGGGGAGCTGTTTTTT; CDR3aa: CASSSKGPYGELFF
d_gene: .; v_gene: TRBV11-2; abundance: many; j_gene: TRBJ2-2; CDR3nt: TGTGCCAGCAGCTCTCTCGGGCCGCACGACGGGGAGCTGTTTTTT; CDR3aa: CASSSLGPHDGELFF
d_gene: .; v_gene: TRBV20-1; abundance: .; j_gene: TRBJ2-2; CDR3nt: TGCAGTGCTAGATCCCTGAACACCGGGGAGCTGTTTTTT; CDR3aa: CSARSLNTGELFF
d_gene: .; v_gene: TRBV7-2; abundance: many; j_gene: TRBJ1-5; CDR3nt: TGTGCCAGCAGCTTAGGAGGGGGAAATCAGCCCCAGCATTTT; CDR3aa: CASSLGGGNQPQHF
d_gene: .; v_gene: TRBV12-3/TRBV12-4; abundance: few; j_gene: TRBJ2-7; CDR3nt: TGTGCCAGCAGTTTAGCCCCGCTTCCGCCCTACGAGCAGTACTTC; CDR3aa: CASSLAPLPPYEQYF
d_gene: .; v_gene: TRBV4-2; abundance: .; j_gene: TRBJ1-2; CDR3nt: TGTGCCAGCAGCCAAGAAATGTCAGGGAACTATGGCTACACCTTC; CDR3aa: CASSQEMSGNYGYTF
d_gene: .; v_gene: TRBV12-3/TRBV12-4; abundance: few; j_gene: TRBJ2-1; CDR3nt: TGTGCCAGCAGTTCGCGACAGTCTTACAATGAGCAGTTCTTC; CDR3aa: CASSSRQSYNEQFF
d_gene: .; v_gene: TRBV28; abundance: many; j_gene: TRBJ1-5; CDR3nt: TGTGCCAGCAGTTTATGGGAGGGAAGCAATCAGCCCCAGCATTTT; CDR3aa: CASSLWEGSNQPQHF
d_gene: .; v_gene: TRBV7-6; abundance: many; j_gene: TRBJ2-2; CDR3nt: TGTGCCAGCAGCCAGTGGGGCCCCGACACCGGGGAGCTGTTTTTT; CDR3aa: CASSQWGPDTGELFF
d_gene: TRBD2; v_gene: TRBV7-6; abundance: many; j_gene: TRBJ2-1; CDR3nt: TGTGCCAGCAGCGGGTACGGGACTAGCGGGGGATATACCTCCTACAATGAGCAGTTCTTC; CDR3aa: CASSGYGTSGGYTSYNEQFF
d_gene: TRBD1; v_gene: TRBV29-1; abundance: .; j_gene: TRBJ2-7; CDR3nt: TGCAGCGTTGAAGAACTGACAGGGGGCTACGAGCAGTACTTC; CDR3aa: CSVEELTGGYEQYF
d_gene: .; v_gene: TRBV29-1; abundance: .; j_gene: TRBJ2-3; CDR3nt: TGCAGCGTTGAGGGTCCCTTCGGCACAGATACGCAGTATTTT; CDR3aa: CSVEGPFGTDTQYF
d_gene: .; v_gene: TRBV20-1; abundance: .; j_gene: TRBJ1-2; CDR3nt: TGCAGTGCTAGTGGCAGTTATGGCTACACCTTC; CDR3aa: CSASGSYGYTF
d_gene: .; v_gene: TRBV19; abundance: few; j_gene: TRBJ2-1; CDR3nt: TGTGCCACCGCCTGGAGGGAGCTTCGCAATGAGCAGTTCTTC; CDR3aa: CATAWRELRNEQFF
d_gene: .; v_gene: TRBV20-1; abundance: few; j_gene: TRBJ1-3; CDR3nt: TGCAGTGCTAGAGATGGGCGCAGTGGAAACACCATATATTTT; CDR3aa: CSARDGRSGNTIYF
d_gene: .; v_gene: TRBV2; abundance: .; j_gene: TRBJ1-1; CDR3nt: TGTGCCAGCCAGCGGGGGAACACTGAAGCTTTCTTT; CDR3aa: CASQRGNTEAFF
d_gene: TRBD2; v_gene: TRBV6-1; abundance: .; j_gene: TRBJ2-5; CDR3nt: TGTGCCAGCAGTTACCGGACTAGCGGGGGAGAGACCCAGTACTTC; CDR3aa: CASSYRTSGGETQYF
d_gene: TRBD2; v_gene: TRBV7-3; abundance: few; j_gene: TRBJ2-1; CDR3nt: TGTGCCAGCAGCCCCACCAGCGGGGGTGGAGATGAGCAGTTCTTC; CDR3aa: CASSPTSGGGDEQFF
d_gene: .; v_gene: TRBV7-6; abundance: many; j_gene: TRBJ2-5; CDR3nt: TGTGCCAGCAGCTTCGGGTTGGGGGAGACCCAGTACTTC; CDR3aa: CASSFGLGETQYF
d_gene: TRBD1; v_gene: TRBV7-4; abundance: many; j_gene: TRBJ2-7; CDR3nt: TGTGCCAGCAGCGGTGTCGACAGGGGGGGAGACGAGCAGTACTTC; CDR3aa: CASSGVDRGGDEQYF
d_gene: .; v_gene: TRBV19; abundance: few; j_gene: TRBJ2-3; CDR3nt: TGTGCCAGTAGTGCCTCATCGGCAGATACGCAGTATTTT; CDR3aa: CASSASSADTQYF
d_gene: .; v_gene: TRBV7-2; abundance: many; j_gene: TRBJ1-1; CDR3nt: TGTGCCAGCAGCTTTTATGACAGGATGAACACTGAAGCTTTCTTT; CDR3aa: CASSFYDRMNTEAFF
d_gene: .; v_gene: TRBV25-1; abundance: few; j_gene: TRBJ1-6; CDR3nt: TGTGCCAGCAGTGGCGGTTTCGGCTCCTATAATTCACCCCTCCACTTT; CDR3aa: CASSGGFGSYNSPLHF
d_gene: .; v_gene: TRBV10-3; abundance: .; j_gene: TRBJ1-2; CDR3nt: TGTGCCATCGCGGACAGTGCTAACTATGGCTACACCTTC; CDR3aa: CAIADSANYGYTF
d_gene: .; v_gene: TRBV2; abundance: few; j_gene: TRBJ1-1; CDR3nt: TGTGCCAGCCGCCCTCCGAACACTGAAGCTTTCTTT; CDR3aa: CASRPPNTEAFF
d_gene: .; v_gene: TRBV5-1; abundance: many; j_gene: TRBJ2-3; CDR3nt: TGCGCCAGCAGCTCACTGGGAGTCAGCACAGATACGCAGTATTTT; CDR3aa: CASSSLGVSTDTQYF
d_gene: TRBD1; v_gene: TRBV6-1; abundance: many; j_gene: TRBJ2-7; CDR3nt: TGTGCCAGCAGACCCTCAAGGACAGGGACCTACGAGCAGTACTTC; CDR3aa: CASRPSRTGTYEQYF
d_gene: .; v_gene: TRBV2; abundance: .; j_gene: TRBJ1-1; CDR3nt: TGTGCCAGCAGTACCAGGGACGGGGGAAAGAACACTGAAGCTTTCTTT; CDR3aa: CASSTRDGGKNTEAFF
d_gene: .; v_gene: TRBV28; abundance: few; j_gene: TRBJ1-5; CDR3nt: TGTGCCAGCAGGGATCCTTTTCGCCGTGGCAATCAGCCCCAGCATTTT; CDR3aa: CASRDPFRRGNQPQHF
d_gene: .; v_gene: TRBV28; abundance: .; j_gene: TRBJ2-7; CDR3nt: TGTGCCAGCAGTTTCCCGGACAGCAAAACCTACGAGCAGTACTTC; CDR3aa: CASSFPDSKTYEQYF
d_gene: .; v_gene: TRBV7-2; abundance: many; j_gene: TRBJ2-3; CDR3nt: TGTGCCAGCAGTTTTGGTATATCCGACACAGATACGCAGTATTTT; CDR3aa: CASSFGISDTDTQYF
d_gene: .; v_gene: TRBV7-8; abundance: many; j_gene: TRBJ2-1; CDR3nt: TGTGCCAGCAGCTTAAGGCTGGGGGTCCGGGATGAGCAGTTCTTC; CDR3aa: CASSLRLGVRDEQFF
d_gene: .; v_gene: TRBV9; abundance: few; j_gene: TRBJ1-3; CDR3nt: TGTGCCAGCAGCGGGACGGCAGGAAACACCATATATTTT; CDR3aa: CASSGTAGNTIYF
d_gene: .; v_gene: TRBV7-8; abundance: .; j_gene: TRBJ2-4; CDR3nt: TGTGTCAGCAGCTTAAACGTTGCCAGGCCCGACCCCTTAGCCAAAAACATTCAGTACTTC; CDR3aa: CVSSLNVARPDPLAKNIQYF
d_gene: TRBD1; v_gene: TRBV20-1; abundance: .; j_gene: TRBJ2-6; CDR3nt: TGCAGTGCTACCCCGGGGACAGGGGCTGGGGCCAACGTCCTGACTTTC; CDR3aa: CSATPGTGAGANVLTF